This T cell receptor beta chain was recovered during a study of cytomegalovirus exposure and HLA in healthy donors. Turning to the study itself: Approximately 180 million T cells yielded roughly 120 million unique TCR beta sequences in earlier analysis. Points from the study as a whole: There were approximately 150 TCR beta chains listed as cytomegalovirus-associated. V segments that were indistinguishable, TRBV6-2 and TRBV6-3 among them, were omitted from analysis. Several of the most significant clusters were apparently associated with common viral pathogens in a later analysis.

CDR1 SGHDT and CDR2 YYEEEE come from the germline V gene. CDR3 length: 16 amino acids. PCR involved 60 Vbeta and 13 Jbeta primers. Data came from immunoSEQ multiplex PCR; TCRdb stores just in-frame clones and leaves some out. The table shows around 94,000 clones, with approximately 80% occurring only once. Comments on this clone: Antigen unknown.

Sequenced input: PBMCs. The rearrangement uses TRBV5-6 and TRBJ2-5, with no clear D. The J call may be mistaken, given a closer DNA end match to TRBJ2-7. The TCR was taken from a male donor in good health and CMV-seropositive. The CDR3 here is CASSLGSTPDAYEQYF. CDR3 in DNA: TGTGCCAGCAGCTTGGGATCAACTCCTGATGCGTACGAGCAGTACTTC.